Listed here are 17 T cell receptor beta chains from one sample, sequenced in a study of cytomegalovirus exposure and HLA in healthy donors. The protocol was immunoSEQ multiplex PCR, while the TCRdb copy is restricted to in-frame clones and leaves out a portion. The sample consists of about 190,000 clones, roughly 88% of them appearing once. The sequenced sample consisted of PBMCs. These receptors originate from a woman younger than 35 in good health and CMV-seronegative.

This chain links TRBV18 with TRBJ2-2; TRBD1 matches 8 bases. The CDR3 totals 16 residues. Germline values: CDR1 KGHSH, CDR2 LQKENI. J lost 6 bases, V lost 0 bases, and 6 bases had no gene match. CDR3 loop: CASSPPRTGSPGELFF. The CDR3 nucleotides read TGTGCCAGCTCACCACCAAGGACAGGGTCCCCCGGGGAGCTGTTTTTT.

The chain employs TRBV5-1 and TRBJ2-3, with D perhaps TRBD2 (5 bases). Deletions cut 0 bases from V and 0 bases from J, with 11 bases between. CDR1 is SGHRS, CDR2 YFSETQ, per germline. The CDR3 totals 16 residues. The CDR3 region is CASSLGSGHSTDTQYF. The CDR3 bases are TGCGCCAGCAGCTTGGGCAGCGGCCATAGCACAGATACGCAGTATTTT.

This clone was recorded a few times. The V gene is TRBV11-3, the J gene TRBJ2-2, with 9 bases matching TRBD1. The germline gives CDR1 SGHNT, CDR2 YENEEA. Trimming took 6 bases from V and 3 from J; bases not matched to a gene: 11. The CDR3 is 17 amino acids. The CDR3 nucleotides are TGTGCCAGCAGGAAGAGGGTGGGACAGGGAGACACCGGGGAGCTGTTTTTT. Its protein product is CASRKRVGQGDTGELFF. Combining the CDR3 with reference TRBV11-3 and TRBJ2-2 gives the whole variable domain EAGVVQSPRYKIIEKKQPVAFWCNPISGHNTLYWYLQNLGQGPELLIRYENEEAVDDSQLPKDRFSAERLKGVDSTLKIQPAELGDSAVYLCASRKRVGQGDTGELFFGEGSRLTVL.

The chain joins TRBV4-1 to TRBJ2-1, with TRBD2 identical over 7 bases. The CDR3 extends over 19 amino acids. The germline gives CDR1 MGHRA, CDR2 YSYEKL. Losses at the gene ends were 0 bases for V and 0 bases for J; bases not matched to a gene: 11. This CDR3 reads CASSQEVELARLSYNEQFF. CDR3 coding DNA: TGCGCCAGCAGCCAAGAGGTGGAACTAGCGCGACTCTCCTACAATGAGCAGTTCTTC.

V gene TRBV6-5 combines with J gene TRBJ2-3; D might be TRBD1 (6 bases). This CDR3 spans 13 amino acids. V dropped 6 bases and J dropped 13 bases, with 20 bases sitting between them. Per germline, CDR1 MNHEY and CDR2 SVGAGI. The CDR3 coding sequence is TGTGCCAGCAGGCAGCCATCGACAGGAGAGAAGTATTTT. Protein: CASRQPSTGEKYF.

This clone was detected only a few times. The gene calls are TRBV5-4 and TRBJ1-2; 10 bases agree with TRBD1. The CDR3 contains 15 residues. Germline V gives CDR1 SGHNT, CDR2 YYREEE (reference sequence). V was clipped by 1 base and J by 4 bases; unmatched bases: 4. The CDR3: CASSLMGQGTYGYTF. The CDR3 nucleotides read TGTGCCAGCAGCTTGATGGGACAGGGGACCTATGGCTACACCTTC.

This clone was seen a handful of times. CDR3 residues: CASSMAGTGGTSNQPQHF. CDR3 sequence (DNA): TGTGCCAGTAGTATGGCTGGGACAGGGGGCACGAGCAATCAGCCCCAGCATTTT. The chain carries TRBV19 and TRBJ1-5, with 12 positions matching TRBD1. There are 18 residues in the CDR3. CDR1 and CDR2 from the germline V gene are LNHDA and SQIVND (reference sequence). Trimming removed 3 bases from V and 1 base from J; junction bases left unmatched: 7.

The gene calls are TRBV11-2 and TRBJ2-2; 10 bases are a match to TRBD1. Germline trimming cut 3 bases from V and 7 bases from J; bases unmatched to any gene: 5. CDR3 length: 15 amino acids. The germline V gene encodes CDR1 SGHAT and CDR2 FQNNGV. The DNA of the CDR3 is TGTGCCAGCAGCTTCGACAGGGGGCAAGTCGGGGAGCTGTTTTTT. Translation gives CASSFDRGQVGELFF.

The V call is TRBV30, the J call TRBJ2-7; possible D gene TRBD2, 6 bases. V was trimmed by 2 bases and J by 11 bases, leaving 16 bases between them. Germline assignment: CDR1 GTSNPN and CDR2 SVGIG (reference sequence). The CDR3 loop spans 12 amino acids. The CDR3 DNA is TGTGCCTGGAGTCTTGAGGGGCCGGGGGAGTACTTC. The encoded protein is CAWSLEGPGEYF.

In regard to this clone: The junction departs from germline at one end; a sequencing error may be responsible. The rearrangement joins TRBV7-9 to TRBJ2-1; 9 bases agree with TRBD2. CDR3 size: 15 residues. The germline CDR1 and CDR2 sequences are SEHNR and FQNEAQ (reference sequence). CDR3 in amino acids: CASTLAGASRNEQFF. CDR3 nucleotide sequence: TGTGCCAGCACCTTAGCGGGGGCCTCCAGGAATGAGCAGTTCTTC.

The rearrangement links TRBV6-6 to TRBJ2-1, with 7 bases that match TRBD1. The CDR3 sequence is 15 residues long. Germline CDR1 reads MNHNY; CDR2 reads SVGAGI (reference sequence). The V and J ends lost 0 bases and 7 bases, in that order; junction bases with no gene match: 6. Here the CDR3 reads CASSYSDRVANEQFF. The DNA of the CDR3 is TGTGCCAGCAGTTACTCCGACAGGGTCGCAAATGAGCAGTTCTTC.

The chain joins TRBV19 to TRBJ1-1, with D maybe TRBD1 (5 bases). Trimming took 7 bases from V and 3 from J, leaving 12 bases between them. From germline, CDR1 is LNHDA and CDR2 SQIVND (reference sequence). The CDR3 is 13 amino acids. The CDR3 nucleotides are TGTGCCAGTACGACAGTCGAATACACTGAAGCTTTCTTT. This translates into CASTTVEYTEAFF. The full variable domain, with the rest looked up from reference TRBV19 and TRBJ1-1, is DGGITQSPKYLFRKEGQNVTLSCEQNLNHDAMYWYRQDPGQGLRLIYYSQIVNDFQKGDIAEGYSVSREKKESFPLTVTSAQKNPTAFYLCASTTVEYTEAFFGQGTRLTVV.

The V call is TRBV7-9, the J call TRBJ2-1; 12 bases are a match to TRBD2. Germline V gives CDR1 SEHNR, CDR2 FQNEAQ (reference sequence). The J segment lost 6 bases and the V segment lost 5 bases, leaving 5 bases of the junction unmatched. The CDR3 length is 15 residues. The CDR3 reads CASSARLAGVNEQFF. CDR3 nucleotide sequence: TGTGCCAGCAGCGCACGACTAGCGGGGGTCAATGAGCAGTTCTTC.

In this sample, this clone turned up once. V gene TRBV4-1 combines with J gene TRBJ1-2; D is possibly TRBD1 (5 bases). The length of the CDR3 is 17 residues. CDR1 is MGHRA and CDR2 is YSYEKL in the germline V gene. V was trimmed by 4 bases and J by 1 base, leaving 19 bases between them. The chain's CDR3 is CASSPSRGYLDNYGYTF. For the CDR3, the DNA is TGCGCCAGCAGCCCGTCCCGGGGGTACTTAGATAACTATGGCTACACCTTC.

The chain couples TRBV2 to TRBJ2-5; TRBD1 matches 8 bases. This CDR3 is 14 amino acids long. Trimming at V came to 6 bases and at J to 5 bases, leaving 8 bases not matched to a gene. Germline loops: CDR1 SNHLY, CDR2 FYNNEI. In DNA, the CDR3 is TGTGCCAGCAGCTCGGACAGGGCGGGGGAGACCCAGTACTTC. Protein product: CASSSDRAGETQYF.

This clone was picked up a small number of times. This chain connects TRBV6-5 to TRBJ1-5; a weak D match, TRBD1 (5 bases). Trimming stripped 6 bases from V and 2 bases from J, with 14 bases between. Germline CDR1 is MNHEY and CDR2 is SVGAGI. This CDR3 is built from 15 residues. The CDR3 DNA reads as TGTGCCAGCAGGGACGCAGGGTATGGCAATCAGCCCCAGCATTTT. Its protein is CASRDAGYGNQPQHF.

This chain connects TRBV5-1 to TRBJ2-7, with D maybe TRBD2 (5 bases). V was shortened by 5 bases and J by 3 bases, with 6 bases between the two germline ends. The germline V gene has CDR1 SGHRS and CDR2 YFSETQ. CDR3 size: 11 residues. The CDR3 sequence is CASSTSYEQYF. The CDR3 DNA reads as TGCGCCAGCAGTACTAGCTACGAGCAGTACTTC.